At least ten counts were recorded for the clone carrying this T cell receptor (beta chain). Its antigen is unidentified. MiXCR was run by TCRdb on the RT-PCR reads, yielding one entry per CDR3 protein. The data contain hundreds of thousands of distinct CDR3 sequences, about 7.6% of them seen just once; the ten biggest clones take up approximately 13%. The entry originates in a study of response to subunit inactivated influenza vaccine. General observations from the study: Authors suggested seasonal influenza vaccinations each recruit few new T cells.

From germline, CDR1 is SGHTA and CDR2 FQGNSA. The CDR3 runs 17 residues. V gave up 0 bases and J gave up 5 bases; unmatched junction bases: 10. The chain uses TRBV7-2 and TRBJ2-1, with 7 bases aligning to TRBD2. The material sequenced was PBMCs from blood, taken around 25 months after vaccination. The receptor's source is a man aged 50-75 years who received an inactivated influenza vaccine. CDR3: CASSLAINLAAHNEQFF. CDR3 coding DNA: TGTGCCAGCAGCTTAGCTATCAACCTAGCGGCCCACAATGAGCAGTTCTTC. Together with reference TRBV7-2 and TRBJ2-1, the CDR3 gives the full variable domain: GAGVSQSPSNKVTEKGKDVELRCDPISGHTALYWYRQSLGQGLEFLIYFQGNSAPDKSGLPSDRFSAERTGGSVSTLTIQRTQQEDSAVYLCASSLAINLAAHNEQFFGPGTRLTVL.